This entry features one TCR beta chain sequence. The sample is drawn from a study of blood T cells in healthy people across ages. The sample, about 9.7 milliliters of peripheral blood, was drawn from each donor. The authors isolated at least 6.5 million PBMCs per sample. This CDR3 comprises 15 residues. Germline CDR1 is SEHNR and CDR2 is FQNEAQ (reference sequence). Trimming took off 1 base at V and 4 bases at J, with 12 bases between the two ends. Alongside a J-beta primer mix, a sample-barcoded 5' primer served in a second PCR lasting roughly 7 to 12 cycles. One entry per CDR3 protein, called by TCRdb with MiXCR from the 5' RACE reads. The repertoire includes around 2 million distinct CDR3 sequences, around 40% of them detected once, and under 25% sits in the top ten.

The V call is TRBV7-9, the J call TRBJ2-3, with D uncertain. This clonotype was obtained from a human donor in good health. Sequencing was carried out using blood. The CDR3 reads CASSLVLGRSDTQYF. CDR3 bases: TGTGCCAGCAGCTTAGTACTTGGGCGGTCAGATACGCAGTATTTT.